Given below is one TCR beta chain in context. The V segment lost 5 bases and the J segment 3 bases; nucleotides outside the gene matches: 9. CDR3 length equals 15 residues. Germline V gene sequence: CDR1 MNHEY, CDR2 SMNVEV (reference sequence). This record belongs to a study of cytomegalovirus exposure and HLA in healthy donors. Study in general: Of all 400 or so donors who were genotyped, roughly 81% belonged to the Caucasian-associated ancestry cluster.

Primers for the PCR totalled 60 Vbeta and 13 Jbeta. Sequencing was performed with immunoSEQ multiplex PCR; in TCRdb, only in-frame clones are kept and a portion is missing. The sample lists nearly 110,000 clones; more than 65% were seen once. This clonotype was sampled from a male donor in good health and CMV-seronegative. The chain employs TRBV27 and TRBJ2-7; 8 positions match TRBD1. The sequenced sample was PBMCs. CDR3 loop: CASSLTSTGGYEQYF. As DNA, the CDR3 is TGTGCCAGCAGTCTAACGAGCACAGGGGGCTACGAGCAGTACTTC.